These 2 T cell receptor beta chains were sequenced from one sample in a study of T cells in localized non-small cell lung cancer. TCRdb keeps only in-frame clones here, not all; method: immunoSEQ multiplex PCR. The data hold about 4,100 clones, with around two fifths observed a single time. The sequencing here drew on lung tumor tissue, taken before any cancer treatment. These receptors were obtained from a woman between 35 and 75 years old with stage I lung adenocarcinoma.

This chain uses TRBV18 with TRBJ2-3, with 7 bases aligning to TRBD2. This CDR3 has 15 residues. Unmatched junction bases numbered 10, after V lost 9 bases and J lost 1 base. Germline V gene data show CDR1 as KGHSH and CDR2 as LQKENI. CDR3 nucleotide sequence: TGTGCCAGTCGTCCCCAGAGCGGGGGCACAGATACGCAGTATTTT. Protein product: CASRPQSGGTDTQYF.

The chain combines TRBV19 with TRBJ2-2, with 8 positions matching TRBD1. CDR1 is LNHDA and CDR2 is SQIVND in the germline V gene (reference sequence). V gave up 7 bases and J gave up 5 bases; unmatched junction bases: 6. The CDR3 extends over 14 amino acids. For the CDR3, the DNA is TGTGCCAGTACCGGGACAGGTATAACCGGGGAGCTGTTTTTT. Its translation: CASTGTGITGELFF.